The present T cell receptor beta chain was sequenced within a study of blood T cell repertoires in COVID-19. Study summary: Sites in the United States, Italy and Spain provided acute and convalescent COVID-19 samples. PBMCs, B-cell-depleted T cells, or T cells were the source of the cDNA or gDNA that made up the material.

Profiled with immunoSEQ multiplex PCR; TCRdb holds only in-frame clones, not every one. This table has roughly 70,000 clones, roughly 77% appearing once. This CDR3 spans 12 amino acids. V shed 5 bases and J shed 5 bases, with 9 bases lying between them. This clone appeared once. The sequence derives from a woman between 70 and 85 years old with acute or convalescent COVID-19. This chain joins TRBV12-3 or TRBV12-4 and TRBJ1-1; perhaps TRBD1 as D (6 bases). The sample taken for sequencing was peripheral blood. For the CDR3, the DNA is TGTGCCAGCAGTCAGGGGTGGACTGAAGCTTTCTTT. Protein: CASSQGWTEAFF.